What follows is one T cell receptor beta chain and its context. The data were obtained in a study of T cell repertoires in cytomegalovirus infection. CDR3 size: 11 residues. Germline V CDR1 and CDR2: MNHNS, SASEGT. Trimming shortened V by 7 bases and J by 12 bases, and 15 bases separated the two germline ends. TCRdb re-analysed the reads in MiXCR, keeping a single row per CDR3 protein. Of approximately 180,000 distinct CDR3 sequences in the sample, approximately 19% were seen once. Sequenced sample: PBMCs. The clonotype comes from a human donor in good health (CMV status not recorded). Some clones in this sample may be carry-over from other donors' samples. The genes are TRBV6-1 and TRBJ1-2; D remains ambiguous. The CDR3 loop reads CASMSGSRNTF. CDR3 sequence (DNA): TGTGCCAGCATGTCGGGGTCCCGGAACACCTTC.